This T cell receptor beta chain was retrieved from a study of blood T cells in healthy people across ages. Notes on the study in general: Donor CMV infection status was unknown, possibly confounding age-related changes in expanded clonotypes. Investigators treated diversity estimates from one million T cells as underestimates. There were more naive CD4+ cells and higher diversity in long-lived donors than in aged donors.

Using a J-beta primer mix together with a sample-barcoded 5' primer, a second PCR was run for about 6 to 12 cycles. A template-switch adaptor that had 12 random nucleotides put a tag on each cDNA molecule. MiXCR, applied by TCRdb to the 5' RACE reads, yields one record per CDR3 protein. The sample has around 1,500,000 distinct CDR3 sequences; approximately 42% are singletons. This clonotype was seen more than once but under ten times. Its antigen is not known. The germline CDR1 and CDR2 sequences are DFQATT and SNEGSKA (reference sequence). This CDR3 is built from 16 residues. V shed 6 bases, J shed 0 bases, and the junction held 13 bases outside the gene matches.

The sequence was collected from a woman between 18 and 29 years old in good health. Sequencing used blood. The chain carries TRBV20-1 and TRBJ2-7; TRBD1 matches 8 bases. CDR3 residues: CSARDRGRAISYEQYF. The CDR3 nucleotides read TGCAGTGCCCGAGACAGGGGACGGGCGATCTCCTACGAGCAGTACTTC.